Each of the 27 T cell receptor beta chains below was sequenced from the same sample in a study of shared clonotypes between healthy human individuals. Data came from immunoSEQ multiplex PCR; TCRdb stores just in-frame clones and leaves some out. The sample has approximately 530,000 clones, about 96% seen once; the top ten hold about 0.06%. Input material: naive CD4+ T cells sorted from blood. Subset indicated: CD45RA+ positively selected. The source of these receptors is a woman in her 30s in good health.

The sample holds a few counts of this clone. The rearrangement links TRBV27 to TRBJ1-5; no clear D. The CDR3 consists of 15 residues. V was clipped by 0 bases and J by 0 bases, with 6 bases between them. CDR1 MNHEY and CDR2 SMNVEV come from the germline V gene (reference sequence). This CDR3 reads CASSLSVNSNQPQHF. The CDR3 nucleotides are TGTGCCAGCAGTTTATCCGTTAATAGCAATCAGCCCCAGCATTTT.

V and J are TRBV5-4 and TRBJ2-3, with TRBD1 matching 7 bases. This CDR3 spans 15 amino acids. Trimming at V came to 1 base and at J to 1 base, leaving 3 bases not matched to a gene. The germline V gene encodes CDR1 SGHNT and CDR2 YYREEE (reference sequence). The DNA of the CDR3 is TGTGCCAGCAGCTTGTATACAGGGGGCACAGATACGCAGTATTTT. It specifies CASSLYTGGTDTQYF.

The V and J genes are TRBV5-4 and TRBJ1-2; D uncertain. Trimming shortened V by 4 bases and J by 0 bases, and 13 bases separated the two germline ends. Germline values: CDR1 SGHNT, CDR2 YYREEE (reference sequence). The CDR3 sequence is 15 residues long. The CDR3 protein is CASSERRATNYGYTF. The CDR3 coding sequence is TGTGCCAGCAGCGAGAGGAGGGCAACTAACTATGGCTACACCTTC.

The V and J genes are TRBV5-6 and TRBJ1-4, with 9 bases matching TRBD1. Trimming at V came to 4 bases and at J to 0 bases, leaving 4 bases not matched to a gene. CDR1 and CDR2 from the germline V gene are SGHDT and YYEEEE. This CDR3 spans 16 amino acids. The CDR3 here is CASSKQGAATNEKLFF. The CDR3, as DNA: TGTGCCAGCAGCAAACAGGGGGCCGCAACTAATGAAAAACTGTTTTTT.

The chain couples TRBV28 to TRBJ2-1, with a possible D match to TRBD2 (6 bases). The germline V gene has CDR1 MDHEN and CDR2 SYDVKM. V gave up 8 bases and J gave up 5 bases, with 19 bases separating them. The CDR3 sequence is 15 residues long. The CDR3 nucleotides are TGTGCCAGCTCAGAAAGCGGGCTTCGAGACAATGAGCAGTTCTTC. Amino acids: CASSESGLRDNEQFF. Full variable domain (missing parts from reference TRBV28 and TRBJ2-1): DVKVTQSSRYLVKRTGEKVFLECVQDMDHENMFWYRQDPGLGLRLIYFSYDVKMKEKGDIPEGYSVSREKKERFSLILESASTNQTSMYLCASSESGLRDNEQFFGPGTRLTVL.

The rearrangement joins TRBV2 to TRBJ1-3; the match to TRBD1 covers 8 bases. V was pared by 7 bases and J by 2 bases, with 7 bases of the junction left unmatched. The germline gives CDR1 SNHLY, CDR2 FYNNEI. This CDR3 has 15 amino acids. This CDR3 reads CASTGQGVAGNTIYF. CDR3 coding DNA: TGTGCCAGCACCGGACAGGGTGTCGCTGGAAACACCATATATTTT.

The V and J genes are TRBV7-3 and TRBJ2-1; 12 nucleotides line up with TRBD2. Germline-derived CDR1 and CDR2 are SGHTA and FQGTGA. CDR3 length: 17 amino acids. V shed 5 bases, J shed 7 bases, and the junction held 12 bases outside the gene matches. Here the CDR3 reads CASSATKTSGSVNEQFF. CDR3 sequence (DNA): TGTGCCAGCAGCGCAACCAAGACTAGCGGGAGTGTGAATGAGCAGTTCTTC.

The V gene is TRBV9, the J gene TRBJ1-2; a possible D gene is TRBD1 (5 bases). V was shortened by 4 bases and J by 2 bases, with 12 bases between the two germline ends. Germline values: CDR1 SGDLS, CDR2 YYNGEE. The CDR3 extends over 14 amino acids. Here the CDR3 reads CASSPRGGNYGYTF. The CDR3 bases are TGTGCCAGCAGCCCACGGGGGGGGAACTATGGCTACACCTTC.

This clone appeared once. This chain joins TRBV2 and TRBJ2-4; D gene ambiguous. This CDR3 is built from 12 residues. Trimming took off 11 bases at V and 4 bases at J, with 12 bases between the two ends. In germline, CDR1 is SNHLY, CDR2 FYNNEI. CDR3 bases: TGTGCCTCGGGTCCGCGTAAAAACATTCAGTACTTC. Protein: CASGPRKNIQYF.

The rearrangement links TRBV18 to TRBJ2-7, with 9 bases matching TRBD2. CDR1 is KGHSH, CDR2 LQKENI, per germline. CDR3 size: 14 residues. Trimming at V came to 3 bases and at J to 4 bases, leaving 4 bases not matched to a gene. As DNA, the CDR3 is TGTGCCAGCTCACCGCTAGCGGGAACTTACGAGCAGTACTTC. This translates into CASSPLAGTYEQYF. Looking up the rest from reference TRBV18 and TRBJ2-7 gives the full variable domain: NAGVMQNPRHLVRRRGQEARLRCSPMKGHSHVYWYRQLPEEGLKFMVYLQKENIIDESGMPKERFSAEFPKEGPSILRIQQVVRGDSAAYFCASSPLAGTYEQYFGPGTRLTVT.

The CDR3 spells CASSGAAGRPSYEQYF. The CDR3 DNA is TGTGCCAGCAGTGGAGCCGCGGGCAGACCCTCCTACGAGCAGTACTTC. The gene calls are TRBV27 and TRBJ2-7, with D perhaps TRBD2 (5 bases). The CDR3 runs 16 residues. The germline V gene encodes CDR1 MNHEY and CDR2 SMNVEV (reference sequence). The germline V and J ends were trimmed by 5 bases and 0 bases, with 17 bases remaining between them.

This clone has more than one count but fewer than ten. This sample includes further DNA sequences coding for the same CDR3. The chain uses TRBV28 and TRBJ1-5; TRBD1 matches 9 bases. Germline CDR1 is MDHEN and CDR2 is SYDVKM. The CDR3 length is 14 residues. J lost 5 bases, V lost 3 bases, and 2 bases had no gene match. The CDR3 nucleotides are TGTGCCAGCAGTTTGGGGACAGGGCATCAGCCCCAGCATTTT. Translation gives CASSLGTGHQPQHF.

This CDR3 is CASSLGVRLAGGWTYEQYF. The DNA for the CDR3 is TGTGCCAGCAGCCTGGGGGTAAGGCTAGCGGGAGGTTGGACCTACGAGCAGTACTTC. The chain couples TRBV4-2 to TRBJ2-7; 11 nucleotides line up with TRBD2. CDR3 size: 19 residues. Germline V lookup: CDR1 LGHNA, CDR2 YNFKEQ. V gave up 4 bases and J gave up 2 bases; unmatched junction bases: 16.

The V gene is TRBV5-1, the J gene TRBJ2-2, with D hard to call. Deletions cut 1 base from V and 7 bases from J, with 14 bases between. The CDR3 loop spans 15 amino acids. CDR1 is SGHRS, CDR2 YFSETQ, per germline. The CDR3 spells CASSLRQQDLGELFF. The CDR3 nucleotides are TGCGCCAGCAGCTTGCGTCAGCAGGACCTCGGGGAGCTGTTTTTT.

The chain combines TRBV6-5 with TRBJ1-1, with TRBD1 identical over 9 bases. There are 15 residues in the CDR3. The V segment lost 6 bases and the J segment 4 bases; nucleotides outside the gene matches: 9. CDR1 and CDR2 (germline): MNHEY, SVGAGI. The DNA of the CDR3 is TGTGCCAGCAGATCCTCCACAGGGGGCGGCACTGAAGCTTTCTTT. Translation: CASRSSTGGGTEAFF.

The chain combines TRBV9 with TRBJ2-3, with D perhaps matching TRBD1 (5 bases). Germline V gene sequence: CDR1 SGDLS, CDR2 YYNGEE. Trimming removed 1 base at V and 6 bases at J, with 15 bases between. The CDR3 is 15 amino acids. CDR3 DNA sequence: TGTGCCAGCAGCGTACAGGGTATGGAAGCGGATACGCAGTATTTT. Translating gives CASSVQGMEADTQYF.

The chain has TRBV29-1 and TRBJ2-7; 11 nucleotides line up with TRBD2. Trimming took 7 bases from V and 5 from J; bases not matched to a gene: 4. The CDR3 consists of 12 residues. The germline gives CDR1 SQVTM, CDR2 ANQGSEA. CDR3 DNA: TGCAGCGGGTTAGCGGGAGGGGACGAGCAGTACTTC. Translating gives CSGLAGGDEQYF.

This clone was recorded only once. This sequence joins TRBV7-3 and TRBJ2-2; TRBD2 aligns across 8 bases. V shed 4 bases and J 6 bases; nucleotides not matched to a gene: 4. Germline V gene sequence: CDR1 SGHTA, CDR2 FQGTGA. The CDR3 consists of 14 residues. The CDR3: CASSSPSGPGELFF. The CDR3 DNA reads TGTGCCAGCAGCTCCCCTAGCGGGCCCGGGGAGCTGTTTTTT.

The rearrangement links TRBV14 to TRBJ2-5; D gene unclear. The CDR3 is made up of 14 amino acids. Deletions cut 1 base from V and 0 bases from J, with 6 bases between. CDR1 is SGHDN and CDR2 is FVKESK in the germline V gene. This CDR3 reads CASSQGLYQETQYF. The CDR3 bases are TGTGCCAGCAGCCAAGGATTGTACCAAGAGACCCAGTACTTC.

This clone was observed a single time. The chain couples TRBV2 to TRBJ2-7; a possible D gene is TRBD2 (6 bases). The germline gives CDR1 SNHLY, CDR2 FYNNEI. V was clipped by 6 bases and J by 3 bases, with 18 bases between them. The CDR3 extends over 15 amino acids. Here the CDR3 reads CASRGGRTASYEQYF. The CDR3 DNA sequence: TGTGCCAGCAGGGGGGGACGGACGGCGAGCTACGAGCAGTACTTC. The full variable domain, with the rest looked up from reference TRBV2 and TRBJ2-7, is EPEVTQTPSHQVTQMGQEVILRCVPISNHLYFYWYRQILGQKVEFLVSFYNNEISEKSEIFDDQFSVERPDGSNFTLKIRSTKLEDSAMYFCASRGGRTASYEQYFGPGTRLTVT.

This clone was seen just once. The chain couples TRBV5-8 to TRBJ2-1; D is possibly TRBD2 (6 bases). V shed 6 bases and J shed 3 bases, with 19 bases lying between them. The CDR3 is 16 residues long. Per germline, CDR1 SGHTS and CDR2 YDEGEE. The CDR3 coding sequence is TGTGCCAGCATCCGCTTTGGTGGTAGCGGCTACAATGAGCAGTTCTTC. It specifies CASIRFGGSGYNEQFF.

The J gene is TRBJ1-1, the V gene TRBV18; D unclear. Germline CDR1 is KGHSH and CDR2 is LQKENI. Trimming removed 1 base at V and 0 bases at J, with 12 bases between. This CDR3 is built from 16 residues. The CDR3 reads CASSPREDALNTEAFF. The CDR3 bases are TGTGCCAGCTCACCACGTGAGGATGCCTTGAACACTGAAGCTTTCTTT.

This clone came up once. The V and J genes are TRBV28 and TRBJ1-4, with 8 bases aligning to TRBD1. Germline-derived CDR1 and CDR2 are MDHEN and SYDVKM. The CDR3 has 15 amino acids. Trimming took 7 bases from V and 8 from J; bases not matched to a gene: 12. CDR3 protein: CASTTAGQAREKLFF. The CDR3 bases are TGTGCCAGCACTACGGCGGGACAGGCAAGAGAAAAACTGTTTTTT.

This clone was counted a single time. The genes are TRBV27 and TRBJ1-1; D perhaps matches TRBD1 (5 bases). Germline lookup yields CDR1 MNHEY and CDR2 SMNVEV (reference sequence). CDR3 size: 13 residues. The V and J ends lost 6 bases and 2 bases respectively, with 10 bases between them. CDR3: CASRGVKNTEAFF. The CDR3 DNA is TGTGCCAGCAGAGGGGTCAAAAACACTGAAGCTTTCTTT.

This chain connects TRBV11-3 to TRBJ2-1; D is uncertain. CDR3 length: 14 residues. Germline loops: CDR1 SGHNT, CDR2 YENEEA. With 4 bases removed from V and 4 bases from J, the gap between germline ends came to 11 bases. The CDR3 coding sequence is TGTGCCAGCAGCTCGACGGAGTATTACAATGAGCAGTTCTTC. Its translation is CASSSTEYYNEQFF.

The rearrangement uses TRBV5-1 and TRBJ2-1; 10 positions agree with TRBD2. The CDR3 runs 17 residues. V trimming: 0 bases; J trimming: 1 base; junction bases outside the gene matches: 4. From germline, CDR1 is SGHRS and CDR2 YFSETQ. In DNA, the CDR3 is TGCGCCAGCAGCTTGGGGGCTAGCGGGAGATCCTACAATGAGCAGTTCTTC. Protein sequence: CASSLGASGRSYNEQFF.

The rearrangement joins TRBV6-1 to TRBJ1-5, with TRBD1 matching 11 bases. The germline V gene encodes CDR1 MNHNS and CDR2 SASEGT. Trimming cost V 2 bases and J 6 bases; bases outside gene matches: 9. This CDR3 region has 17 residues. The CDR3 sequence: CASSEQPGTGGSQPQHF. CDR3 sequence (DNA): TGTGCCAGCAGTGAACAACCCGGGACAGGGGGGAGTCAGCCCCAGCATTTT.